This T cell receptor (beta chain) comes out of a study of CD8 T cells in ankylosing spondylitis. Study results and caveats: It appeared that ankylosing spondylitis blood was characterized by a TCR beta motif of under ten highly homologous variants.

V dropped 0 bases and J dropped 1 base, with 10 bases sitting between them. The CDR3 spans 15 residues. Germline V gene data show CDR1 as SGDLS and CDR2 as YYNGEE. This clonotype was seen a handful of times. Its antigen remains unidentified. TCRdb processed the 5' RACE reads anew with MiXCR; each CDR3 protein has one entry. The sample lists 200,000 to 300,000 distinct CDR3 sequences, 30% to 40% occurring once. Material for sequencing was blood, either unsorted or a sorted T cell fraction (not recorded which). The source of this sequence is a male donor with ankylosing spondylitis or in good health (not recorded which). This chain uses TRBV9 with TRBJ1-2; a weak D match, TRBD1 (5 bases). CDR3 sequence reads: CASSVGSGYNYGYTF. The CDR3 DNA follows: TGTGCCAGCAGCGTAGGTTCAGGGTATAACTATGGCTACACCTTC.